One and the same sample provided the 27 T cell receptor beta chains below, sequenced in a study of cytomegalovirus exposure and HLA in healthy donors. The PCR had 60 Vbeta and 13 Jbeta primers. Profiling relied on immunoSEQ multiplex PCR, and the TCRdb table lists in-frame clones only, not all of them. The sample lists about 250,000 clones, around 66% seen once, with about 2.2% in the top ten. Sequences were obtained from PBMCs. The receptors derive from a female donor in good health and CMV-seronegative.

The V and J genes are TRBV5-1 and TRBJ2-7, with 9 bases matching TRBD1. From germline, CDR1 is SGHRS and CDR2 YFSETQ. This CDR3 contains 14 residues. The trim removed 4 bases at V and 2 bases at J, leaving 4 bases unmatched. The CDR3 bases are TGCGCCAGCAGCGCCGGGACAGGGCCCTACGAGCAGTACTTC. Protein product: CASSAGTGPYEQYF.

This chain joins TRBV5-1 and TRBJ2-7, with 11 nucleotides matching TRBD2. Germline trimming cut 7 bases from V and 5 bases from J; bases unmatched to any gene: 11. Germline V gene lookup returns CDR1 SGHRS and CDR2 YFSETQ. This CDR3 region has 15 residues. The CDR3 coding sequence is TGCGCCAGCGGCTCGATAGCGGGAGGGCCTAACGAGCAGTACTTC. Its translation: CASGSIAGGPNEQYF.

The chain combines TRBV6-1 with TRBJ2-5; tentatively, D is TRBD1 (7 bases). The assigned J gene may be wrong: the sequence end matches TRBJ2-7 better. Per the germline V gene, CDR1 is MNHNS and CDR2 is SASEGT. The CDR3 extends over 12 amino acids. DNA for the CDR3: TGTGCCAGCGGAGGGGGCTCTTACGAGCAGTACTTC. Amino acids: CASGGGSYEQYF.

This chain connects TRBV10-3 to TRBJ1-1; TRBD1 agrees at 8 bases. The CDR3 has 13 residues. V was pared by 7 bases and J by 1 base, with 2 bases of the junction left unmatched. Germline V gene data show CDR1 as ENHRY and CDR2 as SYGVKD. The CDR3 loop reads CAITGTGNTEAFF. CDR3 nucleotides: TGTGCCATCACCGGGACAGGGAACACTGAAGCTTTCTTT.

This chain connects TRBV7-3 to TRBJ2-1; 8 bases line up with TRBD2. CDR1 SGHTA and CDR2 FQGTGA come from the germline V gene. V lost 6 bases to trimming and J lost 3 bases; unmatched junction nucleotides: 7. The CDR3 contains 15 residues. The CDR3: CASSVSGSFYNEQFF. In DNA form, the CDR3 reads TGTGCCAGCAGTGTAAGCGGGAGCTTCTACAATGAGCAGTTCTTC.

This clone was recorded a few times. The chain employs TRBV6-6 and TRBJ2-1, with a possible D match to TRBD2 (6 bases). Germline V lookup: CDR1 MNHNY, CDR2 SVGAGI (reference sequence). V was clipped by 0 bases and J by 6 bases, with 12 bases between them. The CDR3 is made up of 15 amino acids. CDR3: CASSYSPDSGNEQFF. The DNA for the CDR3 is TGTGCCAGCAGTTACTCCCCCGATAGCGGCAATGAGCAGTTCTTC.

The V call is TRBV6-6, the J call TRBJ1-4; TRBD1 matches at 8 bases. CDR3 length: 16 amino acids. Germline CDR1 reads MNHNY; CDR2 reads SVGAGI (reference sequence). The V and J ends lost 2 bases and 8 bases, in that order; junction bases with no gene match: 10. CDR3 in amino acids: CASSYPTDRGNEKLFF. The CDR3 DNA is TGTGCCAGCAGTTACCCGACCGACAGGGGTAACGAAAAACTGTTTTTT.

The V call is TRBV7-9, the J call TRBJ1-3; TRBD1 matches 8 bases. CDR1 and CDR2 (germline): SEHNR, FQNEAQ (reference sequence). J gave up 6 bases and V 6 bases, and 10 bases lay outside the gene matches. The CDR3 length is 15 residues. For the CDR3, the DNA is TGTGCCAGCAGGATCGGACAGGGAAGGACAAACACCATATATTTT. Its protein product is CASRIGQGRTNTIYF.

The CDR3 sequence is CASTGYSAGNNEQFF. The CDR3 DNA follows: TGTGCTAGTACAGGGTATTCAGCGGGAAACAATGAGCAGTTCTTC. The gene calls are TRBV12-5 and TRBJ2-1; D is perhaps TRBD2 (7 bases). The V end was cut by 8 bases, the J end by 5 bases, with 19 bases between. The germline CDR1 and CDR2 sequences are LGHNT and FRNRAP. This CDR3 is 15 amino acids long.

This clone was detected once. The J gene is TRBJ2-7, the V gene TRBV7-9, with a tentative D call TRBD2 (5 bases). With 5 bases removed from V and 3 bases from J, the gap between germline ends came to 11 bases. Germline loops: CDR1 SEHNR, CDR2 FQNEAQ (reference sequence). The CDR3 contains 13 residues. The CDR3: CASSPPRGYEQYF. For the CDR3, the DNA is TGTGCCAGCAGCCCGCCCCGGGGCTACGAGCAGTACTTC. Using reference TRBV7-9 and TRBJ2-7 for the parts outside the CDR3, the full variable domain is DTGVSQNPRHKITKRGQNVTFRCDPISEHNRLYWYRQTLGQGPEFLTYFQNEAQLEKSRLLSDRFSAERPKGSFSTLEIQRTEQGDSAMYLCASSPPRGYEQYFGPGTRLTVT.

The chain combines TRBV7-9 with TRBJ2-1; 9 bases align to TRBD2. The V gene's germline CDR1 is SEHNR and CDR2 FQNEAQ (reference sequence). The ends lost 1 base at V and 10 bases at J; junction bases unmatched: 8. The CDR3 contains 15 residues. This CDR3 is CASSLGDSGSGEQFF. CDR3 sequence (DNA): TGTGCCAGCAGCTTAGGTGATAGCGGGAGTGGAGAGCAGTTCTTC.

This chain connects TRBV11-2 to TRBJ2-5; D gene unclear. In germline, CDR1 is SGHAT, CDR2 FQNNGV. V shed 2 bases and J shed 5 bases, with 9 bases lying between them. The CDR3 spans 13 residues. CDR3 nucleotides: TGTGCCAGCAGCTTAATGAGGTTCGAGACCCAGTACTTC. Protein product: CASSLMRFETQYF.

The chain couples TRBV5-1 to TRBJ2-7; TRBD1 matches 9 bases. The CDR3 runs 15 residues. Per the germline V gene, CDR1 is SGHRS and CDR2 is YFSETQ. V dropped 4 bases and J dropped 5; count of bases not matched to a gene: 10. The CDR3 sequence: CASSSQTGGWNEQYF. DNA for the CDR3: TGCGCCAGCAGCAGTCAGACAGGGGGATGGAACGAGCAGTACTTC.

This clone was seen more than once but under ten times. The chain joins TRBV6-5 to TRBJ2-5; D is possibly TRBD2 (5 bases). The ends were cut back, 6 bases at V and 2 bases at J, with 13 bases in the middle. This CDR3 is 14 amino acids long. The V gene's germline CDR1 is MNHEY and CDR2 SVGAGI. CDR3 protein: CASRQLANQETQYF. The CDR3 region has the DNA TGTGCCAGCAGGCAGCTAGCTAATCAAGAGACCCAGTACTTC.

This chain connects TRBV27 to TRBJ2-7, with 8 bases aligning to TRBD1. CDR3 length: 14 residues. J gave up 4 bases and V 6 bases, and 8 bases lay outside the gene matches. The germline V gene has CDR1 MNHEY and CDR2 SMNVEV (reference sequence). The CDR3 sequence: CASRQRGQVYEQYF. The CDR3 DNA sequence: TGTGCCAGCAGGCAACGGGGACAGGTATACGAGCAGTACTTC.

The chain is built from TRBV2 and TRBJ1-2; perhaps TRBD1 as D (6 bases). Trimming shortened V by 6 bases and J by 3 bases, and 11 bases separated the two germline ends. There are 13 residues in the CDR3. In germline, CDR1 is SNHLY, CDR2 FYNNEI. CDR3: CASSVRTDYGYTF. CDR3 coding DNA: TGTGCCAGCAGCGTCAGGACAGACTATGGCTACACCTTC.

This sequence joins TRBV27 and TRBJ2-2; 7 bases map to TRBD2. The CDR3 is 15 amino acids. Germline V gene lookup returns CDR1 MNHEY and CDR2 SMNVEV (reference sequence). V was pared by 6 bases and J by 0 bases, with 4 bases of the junction left unmatched. CDR3 loop: CASRGGVTNTGELFF. CDR3 nucleotide sequence: TGTGCCAGCAGGGGGGGGGTCACGAACACCGGGGAGCTGTTTTTT.

The gene calls are TRBV9 and TRBJ2-3; possibly TRBD1 for D (7 bases). The CDR3 has 16 amino acids. V was trimmed by 0 bases and J by 6 bases, leaving 17 bases between them. CDR1 is SGDLS, CDR2 YYNGEE, per germline. The CDR3 here is CASSVAMNPGGDTQYF. Here the CDR3 DNA reads TGTGCCAGCAGCGTAGCTATGAACCCAGGGGGGGATACGCAGTATTTT.

The V gene is TRBV28, the J gene TRBJ1-2, with D unresolved. This CDR3 region has 13 residues. Germline values: CDR1 MDHEN, CDR2 SYDVKM. V was clipped by 8 bases and J by 7 bases, with 17 bases between them. The CDR3 coding sequence is TGTGCCAGCTCACCCAGTGGGGAGCGTGGCTACACCTTC. It codes for CASSPSGERGYTF.

The chain links TRBV19 to TRBJ2-7; D uncertain. Trimming removed 6 bases from V and 1 base from J, with 13 bases in between. This CDR3 spans 14 amino acids. The germline V gene encodes CDR1 LNHDA and CDR2 SQIVND (reference sequence). The CDR3 region is CASSPQTHSYEQYF. The CDR3 DNA is TGTGCCAGTAGCCCTCAGACACATTCCTACGAGCAGTACTTC.

This clone has only a few counts. The rearrangement joins TRBV2 to TRBJ1-4; the D is unclear. The CDR3 is 14 residues long. The V end lost 1 base, the J end lost 4 bases, and 7 bases lay between the germline ends. CDR1 SNHLY and CDR2 FYNNEI come from the germline V gene. The DNA for the CDR3 is TGTGCCAGCAGTGAAGTAACAGTTAATGAAAAACTGTTTTTT. Translated: CASSEVTVNEKLFF.

The chain combines TRBV27 with TRBJ1-4; 8 bases are shared with TRBD1. CDR3 length: 19 residues. Germline-derived CDR1 and CDR2 are MNHEY and SMNVEV (reference sequence). V gave up 4 bases and J gave up 0 bases; unmatched junction bases: 13. CDR3 nucleotides: TGTGCCAGCAGTTCCTCGGGACAGGAGTTTTTTGCAACTAATGAAAAACTGTTTTTT. This gives the protein CASSSSGQEFFATNEKLFF.

This clone turned up a few times. CDR3 coding DNA: TGTGCCAGCAGCCAACCAGGGAACACTGAAGCTTTCTTT. Translated, it gives CASSQPGNTEAFF. The chain combines TRBV14 with TRBJ1-1; D gene uncertain. There are 13 residues in the CDR3. Germline CDR1 and CDR2: SGHDN and FVKESK. Trimming left V 2 bases short and J 1 base short, with 5 bases between.

V is TRBV7-9 and J is TRBJ1-4; unclear D gene. Germline V gene lookup returns CDR1 SEHNR and CDR2 FQNEAQ (reference sequence). V was shortened by 7 bases and J by 0 bases, with 12 bases between the two germline ends. The CDR3 runs to 15 residues. The CDR3 DNA sequence: TGTGCCAGCAAACGAGACACAACAACTAATGAAAAACTGTTTTTT. Amino acids: CASKRDTTTNEKLFF.

This chain links TRBV19 with TRBJ2-1, with 10 bases fitting TRBD2. The junction had 5 bases not matched to a gene; V was cut back by 5 bases and J by 4 bases. This CDR3 is 15 amino acids long. Per germline, CDR1 LNHDA and CDR2 SQIVND (reference sequence). The CDR3 coding sequence is TGTGCCAGTAGTCCGGGACTAGCGCCTTACAATGAGCAGTTCTTC. Residues: CASSPGLAPYNEQFF.

V and J are TRBV16 and TRBJ2-1, with 7 bases matching TRBD1. This CDR3 is 18 amino acids long. Germline V gene data show CDR1 as KGHSY and CDR2 as FQNENV. J lost 3 bases, V lost 0 bases, and 11 bases had no gene match. The CDR3 spells CASSQSVPNRGVYNEQFF. The CDR3 DNA follows: TGTGCCAGCAGCCAATCAGTTCCCAACAGGGGCGTCTACAATGAGCAGTTCTTC.

This chain links TRBV11-3 with TRBJ2-7; 7 bases line up with TRBD1. The CDR3 is 16 residues long. V lost 4 bases and J lost 0; bases outside the gene matches: 9. From germline, CDR1 is SGHNT and CDR2 YENEEA. The CDR3: CASSSSGTAISYEQYF. CDR3 nucleotides: TGTGCCAGCAGCTCGTCCGGGACAGCAATCTCCTACGAGCAGTACTTC. The whole variable domain, remainder taken from reference TRBV11-3 and TRBJ2-7, is EAGVVQSPRYKIIEKKQPVAFWCNPISGHNTLYWYLQNLGQGPELLIRYENEEAVDDSQLPKDRFSAERLKGVDSTLKIQPAELGDSAVYLCASSSSGTAISYEQYFGPGTRLTVT.